Reported below is one TCR beta chain. This record comes from a study of blood T cell repertoires in COVID-19. Trimming shortened V by 3 bases and J by 0 bases, and 8 bases separated the two germline ends. The CDR3 consists of 14 residues. Germline assignment: CDR1 SGHTA and CDR2 FQGNSA. Libraries were prepared by immunoSEQ multiplex PCR; TCRdb keeps only in-frame clonotypes and omits some of them. The sample consists of fewer than 60,000 clones, approximately 87% of them appearing once. Sequences were obtained from peripheral blood. This clonotype originated in a man between 50 and 59 years old with acute or convalescent COVID-19. The rearrangement links TRBV7-2 to TRBJ1-1, with a weak D call TRBD1 (5 bases). CDR3 protein: CASSLQGLNTEAFF. Here the CDR3 DNA reads TGTGCCAGCAGCTTGCAGGGCCTGAACACTGAAGCTTTCTTT.